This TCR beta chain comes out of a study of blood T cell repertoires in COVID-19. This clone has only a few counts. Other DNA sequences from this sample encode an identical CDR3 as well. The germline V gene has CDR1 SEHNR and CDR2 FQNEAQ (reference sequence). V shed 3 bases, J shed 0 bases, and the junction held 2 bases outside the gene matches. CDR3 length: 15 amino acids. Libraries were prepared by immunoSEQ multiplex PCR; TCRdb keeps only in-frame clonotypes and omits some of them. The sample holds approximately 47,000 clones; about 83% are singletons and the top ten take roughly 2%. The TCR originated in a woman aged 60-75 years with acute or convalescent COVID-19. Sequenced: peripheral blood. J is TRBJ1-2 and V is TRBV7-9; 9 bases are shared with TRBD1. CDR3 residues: CASSLGQGPNYGYTF. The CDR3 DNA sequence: TGTGCCAGCAGCTTGGGACAGGGTCCTAACTATGGCTACACCTTC.